The clone carrying this T cell receptor beta chain was detected once. The CDR3 runs 15 residues. Losses at the gene ends were 3 bases for V and 2 bases for J; bases not matched to a gene: 3. CDR1 and CDR2 (germline): SGHAT, FQNNGV. This entry is derived from a study of T cell responses to AZD1222 COVID-19 vaccine. Assay used: immunoSEQ multiplex PCR; TCRdb lists only in-frame clones, some missing. The profile covers 80,000 to 100,000 clones, with just over 90% appearing a single time and roughly 12% taken by the ten largest. The rearrangement links TRBV11-2 to TRBJ2-2; 7 positions agree with TRBD1. This clonotype originated in an adult who received the AZD1222 COVID-19 vaccine. This specimen was peripheral blood, taken 28 days after the second AZD1222 dose. The CDR3 region has the DNA TGTGCCAGCAGCTTCCGGGACAGTAACACCGGGGAGCTGTTTTTT. Translated: CASSFRDSNTGELFF.